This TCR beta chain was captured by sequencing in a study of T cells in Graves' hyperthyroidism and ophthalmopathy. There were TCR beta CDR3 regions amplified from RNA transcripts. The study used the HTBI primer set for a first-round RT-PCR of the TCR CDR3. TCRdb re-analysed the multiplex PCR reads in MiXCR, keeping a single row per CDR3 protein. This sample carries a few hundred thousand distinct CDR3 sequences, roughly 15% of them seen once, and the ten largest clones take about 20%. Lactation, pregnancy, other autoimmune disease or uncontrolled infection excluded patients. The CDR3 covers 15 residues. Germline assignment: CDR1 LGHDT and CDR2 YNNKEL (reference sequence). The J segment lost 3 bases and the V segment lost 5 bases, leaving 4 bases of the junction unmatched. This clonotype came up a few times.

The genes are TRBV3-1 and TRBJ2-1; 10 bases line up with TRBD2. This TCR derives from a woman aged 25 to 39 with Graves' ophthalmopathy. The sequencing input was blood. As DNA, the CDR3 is TGTGCCAGCAGCTTTCGACTAGCGGGCTACAATGAGCAGTTCTTC. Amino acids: CASSFRLAGYNEQFF.